This entry features one T cell receptor beta chain sequence. Its target is not known. The CDR3 extends over 13 amino acids. Trimming removed 2 bases from V and 4 bases from J, with 12 bases in between. Germline loops: CDR1 GTSNPN, CDR2 SVGIG (reference sequence). The sample is drawn from a study of beta chain features in type 1 diabetes. Whole-study findings and limits: Moderate but significant shortening of TCRB CDR3s was recorded in all four CD4+ subsets from Type 1 diabetes patients. It was among patients, rather than healthy donors, that naive, central memory and Treg TCRB repertoires appeared more similar.

The isolated RNA, all of it, was reverse transcribed, so expressed TCRB transcripts were what got sequenced. Only in-frame clones appear in the TCRdb table, and some are missing; sequencing was by immunoSEQ multiplex PCR. The repertoire has a few hundred thousand clones, approximately 31% of them found once; the top ten carry about 0.065%. J is TRBJ2-7 and V is TRBV30; no clear D gene. The material sequenced was naive CD4+ T cells from blood. This clonotype originated in a man younger than 35 in good health. CDR3: CAWSSQIGYEQYF. CDR3 nucleotides: TGTGCCTGGAGTTCACAAATAGGTTACGAGCAGTACTTC. Drawing the rest from reference TRBV30 and TRBJ2-7, the complete variable domain is SQTIHQWPATLVQPVGSPLSLECTVEGTSNPNLYWYRQAAGRGLQLLFYSVGIGQISSEVPQNLSASRPQDRQFILSSKKLLLSDSGFYLCAWSSQIGYEQYFGPGTRLTVT.